The T cell receptor beta chain under discussion was sequenced for a study of metastatic and nonmetastatic thyroid tumors. At the level of the study: Across blood and tumor or nodule tissue, repertoires from malignant and benign thyroid patients were compared with one another. Whole-study findings and limits: Malignant thyroid tumors reportedly had TCR beta diversity that was significantly higher than in benign nodules, in blood and tumor.

Points on this clone: Its cognate antigen is unknown.

The authors' processing: The study took CDR3 differences across clinicopathological groups and made a distant-metastasis classifier for papillary thyroid cancer from them. TCRdb reanalyzed the PCR reads via MiXCR. Clone size and V and J calls follow TCRdb, not the original study. The table records just over 20,000 clones, 15% to 19% of them present only once. No patient had received any treatment before thyroid surgery. Looked up from germline, CDR1 is SGHTA and CDR2 is FQGNSA. The CDR3 has 14 residues. Trimming cost V 1 base and J 0 bases, with 6 bases left between them. This sequence originates from a female donor with papillary thyroid cancer or a benign thyroid nodule (not recorded which). Some clones in this sample may be carry-over from other donors' samples. The chain combines TRBV7-2 with TRBJ1-2; D not resolved. Sequencing was done on a sample of blood. DNA of the CDR3: TGTGCCAGCAGCTTAGTTGTCGCTAACTATGGCTACACCTTC. Protein sequence: CASSLVVANYGYTF. The full variable domain, its missing parts supplied by reference TRBV7-2 and TRBJ1-2, is GAGVSQSPSNKVTEKGKDVELRCDPISGHTALYWYRQSLGQGLEFLIYFQGNSAPDKSGLPSDRFSAERTGGSVSTLTIQRTQQEDSAVYLCASSLVVANYGYTFGSGTRLTVV.